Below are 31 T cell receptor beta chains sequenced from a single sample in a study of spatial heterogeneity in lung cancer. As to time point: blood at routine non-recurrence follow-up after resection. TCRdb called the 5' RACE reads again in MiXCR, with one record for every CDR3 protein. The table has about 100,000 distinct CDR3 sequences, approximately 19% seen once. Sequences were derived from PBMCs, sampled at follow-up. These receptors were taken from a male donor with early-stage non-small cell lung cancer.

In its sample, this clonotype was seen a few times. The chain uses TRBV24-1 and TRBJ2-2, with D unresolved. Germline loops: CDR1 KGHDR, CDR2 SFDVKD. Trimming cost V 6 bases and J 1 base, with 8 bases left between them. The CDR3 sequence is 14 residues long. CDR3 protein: CATSRFGNTGELFF. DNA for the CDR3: TGTGCCACCAGTCGGTTCGGGAACACCGGGGAGCTGTTTTTT.

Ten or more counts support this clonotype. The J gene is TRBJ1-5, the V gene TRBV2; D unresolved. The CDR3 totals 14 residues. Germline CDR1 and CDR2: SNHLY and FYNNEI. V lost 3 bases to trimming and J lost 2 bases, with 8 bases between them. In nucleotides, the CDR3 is TGTGCCAGCAGTGATTGGGCGCGCAATCAGCCCCAGCATTTT. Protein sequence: CASSDWARNQPQHF. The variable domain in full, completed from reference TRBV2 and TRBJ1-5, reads EPEVTQTPSHQVTQMGQEVILRCVPISNHLYFYWYRQILGQKVEFLVSFYNNEISEKSEIFDDQFSVERPDGSNFTLKIRSTKLEDSAMYFCASSDWARNQPQHFGDGTRLSIL.

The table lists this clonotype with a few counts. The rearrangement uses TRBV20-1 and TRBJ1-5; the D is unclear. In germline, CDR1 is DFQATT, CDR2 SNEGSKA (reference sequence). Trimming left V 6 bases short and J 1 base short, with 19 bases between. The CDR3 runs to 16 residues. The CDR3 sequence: CSALRAGPGSNQPQHF. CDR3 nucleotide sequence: TGCAGTGCCCTCCGGGCAGGCCCTGGCAGCAATCAGCCCCAGCATTTT.

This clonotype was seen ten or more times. The CDR3 loop reads CASSLGNNEQFF. In DNA form, the CDR3 reads TGTGCCAGCAGCTTGGGGAACAATGAGCAGTTCTTC. The gene calls are TRBV7-9 and TRBJ2-1; D gene unclear. Trimming cost V 3 bases and J 5 bases, with 5 bases left between them. CDR3 length equals 12 residues. Germline V CDR1 and CDR2: SEHNR, FQNEAQ (reference sequence).

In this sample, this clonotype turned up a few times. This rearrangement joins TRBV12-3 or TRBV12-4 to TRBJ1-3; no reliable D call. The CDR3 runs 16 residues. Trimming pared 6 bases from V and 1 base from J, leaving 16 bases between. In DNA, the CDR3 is TGTGCCAGCAGGAGGCGGACGGGTAGTTCTGGAAACACCATATATTTT. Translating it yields CASRRRTGSSGNTIYF.

CDR3 residues: CASSLLSGEGNEQFF. The CDR3 DNA reads TGTGCCAGCAGCTTACTTTCGGGAGAGGGCAATGAGCAGTTCTTC. The V and J genes are TRBV13 and TRBJ2-1, with D possibly being TRBD2 (6 bases). Germline assignment: CDR1 PRHDT and CDR2 FYEKMQ (reference sequence). Trimming took 2 bases from V and 6 from J, leaving 14 bases between them. The CDR3 is made up of 15 amino acids. The full variable domain, rest sourced from reference TRBV13 and TRBJ2-1, is AAGVIQSPRHLIKEKRETATLKCYPIPRHDTVYWYQQGPGQDPQFLISFYEKMQSDKGSIPDRFSAQQFSDYHSELNMSSLELGDSALYFCASSLLSGEGNEQFFGPGTRLTVL.

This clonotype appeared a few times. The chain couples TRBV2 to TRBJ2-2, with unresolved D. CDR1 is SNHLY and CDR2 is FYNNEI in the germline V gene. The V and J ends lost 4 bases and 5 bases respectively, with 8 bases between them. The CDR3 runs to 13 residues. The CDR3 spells CASSVGRTGELFF. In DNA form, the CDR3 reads TGTGCCAGCAGTGTTGGTCGTACCGGGGAGCTGTTTTTT.

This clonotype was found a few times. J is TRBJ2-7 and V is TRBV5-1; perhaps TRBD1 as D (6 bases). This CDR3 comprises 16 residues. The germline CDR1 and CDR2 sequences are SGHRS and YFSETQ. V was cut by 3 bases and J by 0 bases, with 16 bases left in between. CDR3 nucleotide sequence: TGCGCCAGCAGCTCCTTCGGACAGCCGAGCTCCTACGAGCAGTACTTC. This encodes CASSSFGQPSSYEQYF.

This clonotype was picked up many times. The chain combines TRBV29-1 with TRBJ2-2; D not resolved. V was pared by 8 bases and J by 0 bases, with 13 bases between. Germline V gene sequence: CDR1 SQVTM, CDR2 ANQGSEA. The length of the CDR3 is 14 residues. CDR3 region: CSFLAETNTGELFF. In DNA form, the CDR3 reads TGCAGCTTCTTGGCAGAAACGAACACCGGGGAGCTGTTTTTT.

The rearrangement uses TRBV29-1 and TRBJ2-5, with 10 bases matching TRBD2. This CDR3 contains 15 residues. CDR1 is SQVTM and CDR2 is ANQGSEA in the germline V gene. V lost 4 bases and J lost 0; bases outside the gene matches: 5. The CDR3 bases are TGCAGCGTTGTGCGGACTAGCGGATACCAAGAGACCCAGTACTTC. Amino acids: CSVVRTSGYQETQYF. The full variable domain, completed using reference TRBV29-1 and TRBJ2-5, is SAVISQKPSRDICQRGTSLTIQCQVDSQVTMMFWYRQQPGQSLTLIATANQGSEATYESGFVIDKFPISRPNLTFSTLTVSNMSPEDSSIYLCSVVRTSGYQETQYFGPGTRLLVL.

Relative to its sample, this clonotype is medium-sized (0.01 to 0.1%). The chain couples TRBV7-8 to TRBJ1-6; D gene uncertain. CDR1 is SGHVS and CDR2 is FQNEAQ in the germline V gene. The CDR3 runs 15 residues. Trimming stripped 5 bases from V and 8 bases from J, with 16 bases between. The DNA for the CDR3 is TGTGCCAGCAGCCCTAGACTTATTGGGGATTCACCCCTCCACTTT. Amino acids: CASSPRLIGDSPLHF.

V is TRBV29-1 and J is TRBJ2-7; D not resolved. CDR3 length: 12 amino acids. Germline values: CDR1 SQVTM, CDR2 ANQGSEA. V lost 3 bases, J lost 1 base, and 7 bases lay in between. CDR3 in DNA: TGCAGCGTTGAGGGTTCTTCCTACGAGCAGTACTTC. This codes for CSVEGSSYEQYF.

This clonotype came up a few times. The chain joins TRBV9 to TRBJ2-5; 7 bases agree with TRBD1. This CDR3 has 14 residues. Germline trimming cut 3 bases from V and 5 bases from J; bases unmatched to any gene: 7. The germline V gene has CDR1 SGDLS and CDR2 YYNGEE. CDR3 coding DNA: TGTGCCAGCAGCGCCACCGGGACAGAGGAGACCCAGTACTTC. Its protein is CASSATGTEETQYF.

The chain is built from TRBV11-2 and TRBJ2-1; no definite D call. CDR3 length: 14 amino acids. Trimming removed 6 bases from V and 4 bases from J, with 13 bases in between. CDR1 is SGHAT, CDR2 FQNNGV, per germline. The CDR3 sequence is CASSYALGYNEQFF. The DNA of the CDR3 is TGTGCCAGCAGTTATGCCTTGGGGTACAATGAGCAGTTCTTC.

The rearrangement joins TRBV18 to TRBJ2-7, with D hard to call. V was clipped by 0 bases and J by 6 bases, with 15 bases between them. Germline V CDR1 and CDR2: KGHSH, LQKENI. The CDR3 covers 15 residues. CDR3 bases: TGTGCCAGCTCACCACCGGGAATAGGGTACCTCGAGCAGTACTTC. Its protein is CASSPPGIGYLEQYF.

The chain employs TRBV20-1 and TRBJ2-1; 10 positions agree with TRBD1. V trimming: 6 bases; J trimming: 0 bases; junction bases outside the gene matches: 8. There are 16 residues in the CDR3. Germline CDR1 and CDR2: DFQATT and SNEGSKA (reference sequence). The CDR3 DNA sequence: TGCAGTGCGAGGGCGACAGGGGGCTTCTCCTACAATGAGCAGTTCTTC. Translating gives CSARATGGFSYNEQFF.

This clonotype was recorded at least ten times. The CDR3: CASSLSAGWGNTIYF. The DNA for the CDR3 is TGTGCCAGCAGTTTATCCGCTGGGTGGGGAAACACCATATATTTT. The chain carries TRBV2 and TRBJ1-3; D unclear. This CDR3 is built from 15 residues. The germline V gene encodes CDR1 SNHLY and CDR2 FYNNEI. Trimming left V 5 bases short and J 4 bases short, with 15 bases between.

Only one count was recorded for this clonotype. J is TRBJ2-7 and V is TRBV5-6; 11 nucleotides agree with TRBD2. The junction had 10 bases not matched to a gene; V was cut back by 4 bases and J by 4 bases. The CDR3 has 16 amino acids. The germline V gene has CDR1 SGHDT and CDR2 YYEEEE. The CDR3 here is CASSPFSSGRRYEQYF. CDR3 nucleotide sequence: TGTGCCAGCAGCCCCTTTTCTAGCGGGAGGCGGTACGAGCAGTACTTC.

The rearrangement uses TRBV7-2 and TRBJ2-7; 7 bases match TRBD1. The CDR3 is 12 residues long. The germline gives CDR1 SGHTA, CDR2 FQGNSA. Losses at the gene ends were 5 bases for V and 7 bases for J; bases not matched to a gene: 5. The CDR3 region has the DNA TGTGCCAGCAGCCCACAGGACAGGGAGCAGTACGTC. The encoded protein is CASSPQDREQYV.

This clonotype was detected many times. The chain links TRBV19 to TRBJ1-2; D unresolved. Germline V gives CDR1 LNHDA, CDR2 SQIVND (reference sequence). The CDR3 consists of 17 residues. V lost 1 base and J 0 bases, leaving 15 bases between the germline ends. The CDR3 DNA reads TGTGCCAGTAGTATAGTGTACGGAATGGGTGCTAACTATGGCTACACCTTC. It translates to CASSIVYGMGANYGYTF.

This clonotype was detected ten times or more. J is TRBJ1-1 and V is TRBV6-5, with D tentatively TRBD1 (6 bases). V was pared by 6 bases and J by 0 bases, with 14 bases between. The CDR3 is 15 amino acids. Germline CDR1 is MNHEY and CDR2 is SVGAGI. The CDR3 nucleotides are TGTGCCAGCAGCTACAGGGCTCGAATGAACACTGAAGCTTTCTTT. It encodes CASSYRARMNTEAFF.

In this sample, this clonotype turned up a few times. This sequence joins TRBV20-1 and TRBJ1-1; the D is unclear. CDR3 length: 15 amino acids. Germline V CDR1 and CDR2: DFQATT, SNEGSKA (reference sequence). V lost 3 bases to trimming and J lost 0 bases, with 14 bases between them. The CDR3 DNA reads TGCAGTGCTAGTGGACTCTTTGAGATGAACACTGAAGCTTTCTTT. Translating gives CSASGLFEMNTEAFF.

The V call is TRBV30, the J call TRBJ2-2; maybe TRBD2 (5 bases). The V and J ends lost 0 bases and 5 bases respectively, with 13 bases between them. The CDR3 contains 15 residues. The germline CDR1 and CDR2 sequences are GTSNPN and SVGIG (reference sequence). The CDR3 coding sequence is TGTGCCTGGAGTGTACTACGGGGAAAAACCGGGGAGCTGTTTTTT. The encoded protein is CAWSVLRGKTGELFF.

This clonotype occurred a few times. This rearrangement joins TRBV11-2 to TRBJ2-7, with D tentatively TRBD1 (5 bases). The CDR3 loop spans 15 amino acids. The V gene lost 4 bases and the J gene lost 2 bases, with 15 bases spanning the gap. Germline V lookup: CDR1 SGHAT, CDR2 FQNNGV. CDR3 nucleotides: TGTGCCAGCAGCTCTTTACGGACAAGAACCTACGAGCAGTACGTC. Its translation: CASSSLRTRTYEQYV.

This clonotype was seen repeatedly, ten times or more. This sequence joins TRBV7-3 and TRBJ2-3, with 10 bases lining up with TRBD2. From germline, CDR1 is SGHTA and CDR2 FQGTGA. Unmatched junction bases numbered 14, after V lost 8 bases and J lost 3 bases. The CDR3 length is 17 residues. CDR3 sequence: CASSKGLAGDETDTQYF. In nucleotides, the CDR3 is TGTGCCAGCTCAAAAGGGCTAGCGGGAGATGAGACAGATACGCAGTATTTT. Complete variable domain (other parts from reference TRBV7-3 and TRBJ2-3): GAGVSQTPSNKVTEKGKYVELRCDPISGHTALYWYRQSLGQGPEFLIYFQGTGAADDSGLPNDRFFAVRPEGSVSTLKIQRTERGDSAVYLCASSKGLAGDETDTQYFGPGTRLTVL.

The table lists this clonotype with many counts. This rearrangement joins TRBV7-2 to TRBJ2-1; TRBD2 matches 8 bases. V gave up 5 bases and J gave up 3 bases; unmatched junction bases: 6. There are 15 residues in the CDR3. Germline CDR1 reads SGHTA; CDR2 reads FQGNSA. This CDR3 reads CASSPLGLVYNEQFF. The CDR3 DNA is TGTGCCAGCAGCCCGCTGGGACTAGTCTACAATGAGCAGTTCTTC.

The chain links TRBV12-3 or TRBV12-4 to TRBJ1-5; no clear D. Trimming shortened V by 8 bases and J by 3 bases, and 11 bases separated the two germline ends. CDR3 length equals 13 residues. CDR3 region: CASSPRINQPQHF. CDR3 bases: TGTGCCAGCTCCCCCCGGATCAATCAGCCCCAGCATTTT.

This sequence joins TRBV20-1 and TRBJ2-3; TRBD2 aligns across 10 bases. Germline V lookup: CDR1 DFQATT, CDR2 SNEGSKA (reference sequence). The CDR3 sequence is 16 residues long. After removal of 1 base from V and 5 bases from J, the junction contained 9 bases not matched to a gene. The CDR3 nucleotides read TGCAGTGCTAGAGGGCCTAGCGGGAGTTTGGTAGATACGCAGTATTTT. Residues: CSARGPSGSLVDTQYF.

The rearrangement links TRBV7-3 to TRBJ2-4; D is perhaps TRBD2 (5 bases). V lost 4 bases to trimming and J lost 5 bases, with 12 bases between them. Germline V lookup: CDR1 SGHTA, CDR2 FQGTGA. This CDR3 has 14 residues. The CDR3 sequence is CASSSPLLENIQYF. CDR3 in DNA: TGTGCCAGCAGCTCACCACTACTAGAAAACATTCAGTACTTC.

This chain's CDR3 is CSARPGITEAFF. The CDR3 DNA sequence: TGCAGTGCTAGACCAGGGATCACTGAAGCTTTCTTT. V usage is TRBV20-1 and J usage is TRBJ1-1; TRBD1 is a possible D gene (5 bases). The CDR3 extends over 12 amino acids. The V end lost 2 bases, the J end lost 4 bases, and 8 bases lay between the germline ends. Germline V gene data show CDR1 as DFQATT and CDR2 as SNEGSKA (reference sequence).

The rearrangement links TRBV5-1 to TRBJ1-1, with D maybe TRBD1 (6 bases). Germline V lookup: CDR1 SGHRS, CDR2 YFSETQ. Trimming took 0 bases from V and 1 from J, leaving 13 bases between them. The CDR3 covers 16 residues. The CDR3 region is CASSLVVTGPNTEAFF. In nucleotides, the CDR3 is TGCGCCAGCAGCTTGGTGGTAACAGGGCCGAACACTGAAGCTTTCTTT.